The source of this TCR beta chain is a study of blood T cell repertoires in COVID-19. As originally analysed: Estimated nucleated cell counts came from reference gene primer amplification. Profiled with immunoSEQ multiplex PCR; TCRdb holds only in-frame clones, not every one. The V and J calls and the clone size are those of that table, but D and trimming were determined from the DNA. The sample lists around 250,000 clones, around 93% seen once, with roughly 2.9% in the top ten. Exposed study participants had met a COVID-19 case within 2 weeks before entry. CDR3 length equals 15 residues. Germline V gives CDR1 MGHRA, CDR2 YSYEKL. After removal of 4 bases from V and 1 base from J, the junction contained 5 bases not matched to a gene.

V usage is TRBV4-1 and J usage is TRBJ1-1, with 8 nucleotides matching TRBD1. The TCR sequence derives from a man aged 35-49 years who had been exposed to COVID-19. Specimen: PBMCs or T cells enriched from blood (not recorded which). The CDR3 region is CASSLSGQGNTEAFF. The CDR3 DNA reads TGCGCCAGCAGCCTCTCTGGACAGGGGAACACTGAAGCTTTCTTT.